A single sample is the source of the 28 T cell receptor beta chains below, sequenced in a study of T cells in Graves' hyperthyroidism and ophthalmopathy. What was amplified from RNA transcripts were TCR beta CDR3 regions. RT-PCR in the first round (using the HTBI primer set) targeted the TCR CDR3. TCRdb processed the multiplex PCR reads anew with MiXCR; each CDR3 protein has one entry. Of about 380,000 distinct CDR3 sequences in the sample, about 18% were seen once. Sequenced sample: blood. The receptors originated from a young man with Graves' ophthalmopathy.

J is TRBJ2-7 and V is TRBV6-9, with 8 bases that match TRBD1. The CDR3 runs to 15 residues. Unmatched junction bases numbered 15, after V lost 5 bases and J lost 9 bases. Germline CDR1 and CDR2: MNHGY and SVAAGI. CDR3 nucleotides: TGTGCCAGCAGTACCCGACAGGGGACCCTCCTGGGGCAGTACTTC. It translates to CASSTRQGTLLGQYF.

V is TRBV6-1 and J is TRBJ1-5; TRBD1 matches 7 bases. Trimming cost V 4 bases and J 3 bases; bases outside gene matches: 9. Germline CDR1 and CDR2: MNHNS and SASEGT. This CDR3 comprises 16 residues. In nucleotides, the CDR3 is TGTGCCAGCAGTGGTTGGGGCAGGGGGTCCAATCAGCCCCAGCATTTT. Translation: CASSGWGRGSNQPQHF.

This clonotype was recorded many times. The chain has TRBV11-2 and TRBJ2-5; no firm D call. The CDR3 is made up of 15 amino acids. V gave up 5 bases and J gave up 5 bases, with 18 bases separating them. Germline CDR1 reads SGHAT; CDR2 reads FQNNGV. CDR3: CASSPGSQGRETQYF. The CDR3 DNA reads TGTGCCAGCAGCCCCGGCAGTCAAGGTCGGGAGACCCAGTACTTC.

This clonotype occurred many times. The genes are TRBV20-1 and TRBJ1-1, with D unclear. Germline V gene lookup returns CDR1 DFQATT and CDR2 SNEGSKA (reference sequence). The CDR3 consists of 13 residues. The CDR3 sequence: CTHEAVGNTEAFF. CDR3 DNA sequence: TGCACTCATGAGGCAGTTGGGAACACTGAAGCTTTCTTT.

The table lists this clonotype with many counts. The V call is TRBV10-3, the J call TRBJ1-1; D perhaps matches TRBD1 (5 bases). The CDR3 covers 18 residues. Germline V gene sequence: CDR1 ENHRY, CDR2 SYGVKD. Trimming took 2 bases from V and 1 from J, leaving 20 bases between them. DNA for the CDR3: TGTGCCATCAGTGAGGCGCTGCTACTGACCGGGACGAACACTGAAGCTTTCTTT. It yields the protein CAISEALLLTGTNTEAFF.

The genes are TRBV10-1 and TRBJ1-1; D remains unclear. V was clipped by 6 bases and J by 10 bases, with 12 bases between them. The germline V gene has CDR1 WNHNN and CDR2 SYGVQD (reference sequence). The CDR3 consists of 11 residues. The CDR3, as DNA: TGCGCCAGCAGCCTCCGACCGGGAGCTTTCTTT. As protein: CASSLRPGAFF.

This clonotype was observed a few times. The V call is TRBV10-3, the J call TRBJ1-6; D is undetermined. Trimming removed 0 bases at V and 8 bases at J, with 11 bases between. The CDR3 length is 15 residues. Germline V gene sequence: CDR1 ENHRY, CDR2 SYGVKD. The CDR3 bases are TGTGCCATCAGTGAGTCGGGTATTCGAGATTCACCCCTCCACTTT. This sequence encodes CAISESGIRDSPLHF.

The J gene is TRBJ2-2, the V gene TRBV5-1; D possibly matches TRBD1 or TRBD2 (5 bases each). Germline assignment: CDR1 SGHRS and CDR2 YFSETQ. The V and J ends lost 4 bases and 0 bases respectively, with 13 bases between them. The CDR3 has 16 residues. The CDR3 loop reads CASSRDGPPNTGELFF. CDR3 nucleotides: TGCGCCAGCAGCCGGGACGGACCTCCGAACACCGGGGAGCTGTTTTTT.

This clonotype was found a few times. The chain joins TRBV4-1 to TRBJ1-6; D perhaps matches TRBD1 (5 bases). V lost 1 base, J lost 6 bases, and 13 bases lay in between. The V gene's germline CDR1 is MGHRA and CDR2 YSYEKL. The CDR3 sequence is 16 residues long. CDR3 coding DNA: TGCGCCAGCAGCCAAGTGCAGGGAGTGACTAATTCACCCCTCCACTTT. Amino acids: CASSQVQGVTNSPLHF.

The CDR3 sequence is CASSLTGTGGDYGYTF. As DNA, the CDR3 is TGCGCCAGCAGCTTAACCGGGACAGGGGGCGACTATGGCTACACCTTC. This chain links TRBV5-1 with TRBJ1-2, with 12 bases lining up with TRBD1. CDR1 SGHRS and CDR2 YFSETQ come from the germline V gene. Germline trimming cut 2 bases from V and 3 bases from J; bases unmatched to any gene: 5. The CDR3 runs to 16 residues. The variable domain in full, with the rest retrieved from reference TRBV5-1 and TRBJ1-2, is KAGVTQTPRYLIKTRGQQVTLSCSPISGHRSVSWYQQTPGQGLQFLFEYFSETQRNKGNFPGRFSGRQFSNSRSEMNVSTLELGDSALYLCASSLTGTGGDYGYTFGSGTRLTVV.

This clonotype appeared many times. V and J are TRBV6-1 and TRBJ1-5; no firm D call. Trimming took off 4 bases at V and 4 bases at J, with 8 bases between the two ends. This CDR3 is 13 amino acids long. CDR1 MNHNS and CDR2 SASEGT come from the germline V gene. The CDR3 DNA reads as TGTGCCAGCAGTGTCTCCTTTAATCAGCCCCAGCATTTT. Encoded protein: CASSVSFNQPQHF.

This clonotype was seen only a few times. The gene calls are TRBV20-1 and TRBJ1-1; a weak D match, TRBD1 (6 bases). Trimming pared 0 bases from V and 1 base from J, leaving 9 bases between. This CDR3 is 14 amino acids long. CDR1 DFQATT and CDR2 SNEGSKA come from the germline V gene (reference sequence). CDR3 region: CSARDHRANTEAFF. The CDR3, as DNA: TGCAGTGCTAGAGATCACAGGGCGAACACTGAAGCTTTCTTT.

This clonotype was recorded at least ten times. This sequence joins TRBV20-1 and TRBJ2-7; 7 bases fit TRBD1. Trimming took 6 bases from V and 6 from J; bases not matched to a gene: 14. This CDR3 contains 14 residues. Germline V gives CDR1 DFQATT, CDR2 SNEGSKA (reference sequence). CDR3 nucleotide sequence: TGCAGTGCCCATGACAGGGAGTCCCTCCTCGAGCAGTACTTC. It is translated as CSAHDRESLLEQYF.

V and J are TRBV7-7 and TRBJ2-3; D gene ambiguous. The CDR3 is 15 residues long. Deletions cut 1 base from V and 0 bases from J, with 8 bases between. Germline CDR1 reads SSHAT; CDR2 reads FNYEAQ (reference sequence). This CDR3 reads CASSLDYTSTDTQYF. DNA for the CDR3: TGTGCCAGCAGCTTAGACTACACTAGCACAGATACGCAGTATTTT.

This clonotype was picked up many times. The chain couples TRBV5-8 to TRBJ1-2; no clear D gene. This CDR3 comprises 18 residues. Germline CDR1 and CDR2: SGHTS and YDEGEE. V dropped 3 bases and J dropped 4 bases, with 25 bases sitting between them. CDR3 residues: CASSSMISVGTAVYGYTF. The CDR3 nucleotides are TGTGCCAGCAGCTCAATGATATCTGTGGGCACGGCCGTCTATGGCTACACCTTC. Full variable domain (outside the CDR3, taken from reference TRBV5-8 and TRBJ1-2): EAGVTQSPTHLIKTRGQQATLRCSPISGHTSVYWYQQALGLGLQFLLWYDEGEERNRGNFPPRFSGRQFPNYSSELNVNALELEDSALYLCASSSMISVGTAVYGYTFGSGTRLTVV.

This clonotype has a count of ten or more. This chain uses TRBV27 with TRBJ2-7; TRBD1 agrees at 10 bases. The germline CDR1 and CDR2 sequences are MNHEY and SMNVEV (reference sequence). The V gene end was trimmed by 4 bases and the J gene end by 6 bases; junction bases not matched to a gene: 9. This CDR3 contains 15 residues. DNA of the CDR3: TGTGCCAGCAGTTACTGGGACAGGGGTTTGTCCGAGCAGTACTTC. As protein: CASSYWDRGLSEQYF.

This clonotype was picked up a small number of times. This sequence joins TRBV28 and TRBJ1-2; tentative D call: TRBD1 (5 bases). Trimming stripped 6 bases from V and 8 bases from J, with 19 bases between. Germline assignment: CDR1 MDHEN and CDR2 SYDVKM. The CDR3 spans 14 residues. The CDR3: CASSPTPGIGGYTF. Written as DNA, the CDR3 is TGTGCCAGCAGCCCGACTCCAGGGATTGGGGGCTACACCTTC.

This clonotype was recorded many times. The chain combines TRBV20-1 with TRBJ2-1; D uncertain. Germline V lookup: CDR1 DFQATT, CDR2 SNEGSKA (reference sequence). This CDR3 is built from 14 residues. The germline V and J ends were trimmed by 3 bases and 3 bases, with 12 bases remaining between them. In DNA form, the CDR3 reads TGCAGTGCTAGCGAACCGGTAGGCTACAATGAGCAGTTCTTC. Protein sequence: CSASEPVGYNEQFF.

There are many counts of this clonotype. This chain links TRBV28 with TRBJ2-1; TRBD1 matches 11 bases. J lost 6 bases, V lost 6 bases, and 7 bases had no gene match. Germline V CDR1 and CDR2: MDHEN, SYDVKM. CDR3 size: 15 residues. This CDR3 is CASSQGQGEINEQFF. In DNA form, the CDR3 reads TGTGCCAGCAGCCAGGGACAGGGGGAGATCAATGAGCAGTTCTTC.

Regarding this clonotype: This may be a read error: a much more frequent sequence differs by one nucleotide. The J gene is TRBJ1-5, the V gene TRBV7-2; D remains ambiguous. Trimming took off 4 bases at V and 15 bases at J, with 16 bases between the two ends. Germline CDR1 and CDR2: SGHTA and FQGNSA. CDR3 length: 12 amino acids. CDR3 protein: CASSSDLLTRHF. The CDR3 bases are TGTGCCAGCAGCTCGGACCTCCTGACCCGGCATTTT.

This clonotype has ten or more counts. The chain recombines TRBV12-3 or TRBV12-4 with TRBJ1-1; no firm D call. V was clipped by 0 bases and J by 4 bases, with 6 bases between them. This CDR3 has 13 amino acids. The CDR3 region is CASSLAEGTEAFF. The CDR3 DNA follows: TGTGCCAGCAGTTTAGCAGAGGGCACTGAAGCTTTCTTT.

This chain joins TRBV30 and TRBJ1-2, with 7 bases aligning to TRBD1. Germline loops: CDR1 GTSNPN, CDR2 SVGIG (reference sequence). This CDR3 contains 16 residues. After removal of 0 bases from V and 4 bases from J, the junction contained 11 bases not matched to a gene. The CDR3 reads CAWSVETGPILYGYTF. In nucleotides, the CDR3 is TGTGCCTGGAGTGTGGAGACAGGGCCAATTCTCTATGGCTACACCTTC.

This clonotype showed up many times. The V gene is TRBV3-1, the J gene TRBJ2-1, with D possibly matching TRBD1 (7 bases). Trimming removed 6 bases at V and 15 bases at J, with 15 bases between. This CDR3 is 11 amino acids long. Per the germline V gene, CDR1 is LGHDT and CDR2 is YNNKEL (reference sequence). CDR3 nucleotide sequence: TGTGCCAGCAGTCAGGGGGGCCTTTCGTTCTTC. This codes for CASSQGGLSFF.

This clonotype was found many times. V is TRBV11-2 and J is TRBJ1-2; 9 bases align to TRBD1. This CDR3 has 16 residues. The germline V gene encodes CDR1 SGHAT and CDR2 FQNNGV. V lost 4 bases and J lost 2; bases outside the gene matches: 8. CDR3 sequence (DNA): TGTGCCAGCAGCTCGTTAGTGGGACAGGGCAACTATGGCTACACCTTC. It codes for CASSSLVGQGNYGYTF.

This clonotype was detected a few times. CDR3 sequence reads: CASSQVAPGQVQETQYF. CDR3 nucleotide sequence: TGTGCCAGCAGCCAAGTAGCGCCGGGACAGGTACAAGAGACCCAGTACTTC. The J gene is TRBJ2-5, the V gene TRBV12-3 or TRBV12-4; 8 bases are a match to TRBD1. The CDR3 length is 17 residues. The junction had 14 bases not matched to a gene; V was cut back by 6 bases and J by 2 bases.

This clonotype has at least ten counts. This chain uses TRBV7-9 with TRBJ2-1, with D possibly TRBD2 on 6 matching bases. Germline V lookup: CDR1 SEHNR, CDR2 FQNEAQ (reference sequence). This CDR3 region has 16 residues. V was cut by 5 bases and J by 0 bases, with 14 bases left in between. The CDR3 reads CASSPGRGSSYNEQFF. The CDR3 DNA follows: TGTGCCAGCAGCCCAGGACGGGGGAGCTCCTACAATGAGCAGTTCTTC. Looking up the rest from reference TRBV7-9 and TRBJ2-1 gives the full variable domain: DTGVSQNPRHKITKRGQNVTFRCDPISEHNRLYWYRQTLGQGPEFLTYFQNEAQLEKSRLLSDRFSAERPKGSFSTLEIQRTEQGDSAMYLCASSPGRGSSYNEQFFGPGTRLTVL.

This clonotype was seen repeatedly, ten times or more. The genes are TRBV5-1 and TRBJ2-3; tentatively, D is TRBD1 or TRBD2 (6 bases each). Trimming cost V 2 bases and J 2 bases, with 12 bases left between them. Germline assignment: CDR1 SGHRS and CDR2 YFSETQ. The CDR3 sequence is 15 residues long. The CDR3, as DNA: TGCGCCAGCAGCTTCAGGGGACTTGACACAGATACGCAGTATTTT. This codes for CASSFRGLDTDTQYF.

This sequence joins TRBV2 and TRBJ1-5; 8 bases align to TRBD1. Per germline, CDR1 SNHLY and CDR2 FYNNEI. The CDR3 is 15 amino acids. J gave up 4 bases and V 6 bases, and 8 bases lay outside the gene matches. This CDR3 is CASSPGQVFNQPQHF. DNA for the CDR3: TGTGCCAGCAGCCCGGGACAGGTCTTTAATCAGCCCCAGCATTTT.